These T cell receptor beta chains were read from a single sample in a study of blood T cells in healthy people across ages. One entry per CDR3 protein, called by TCRdb with MiXCR from the 5' RACE reads. Among over a million distinct CDR3 sequences listed, 40% to 45% were seen once. The specimen sequenced was blood. The receptor source for this set is a woman between 18 and 29 years old in good health. CDR3s include the opening cysteine and the closing phenylalanine or tryptophan. D genes are given only for firm matches. Size tells how often a clone was seen (once, few, many) or the class of an expanded clone, and some rows leave it out.

V gene	clone size	D gene	J gene	CDR3 protein	CDR3 DNA
TRBV28	-	TRBD1	TRBJ1-5	CASSLKDRGRRVNQPQHF	TGTGCCAGCAGTTTGAAAGACAGGGGGCGAAGGGTCAATCAGCCCCAGCATTTT
TRBV20-1	-	TRBD1	TRBJ2-1	CSARPGGNEQFF	TGCAGTGCTAGGCCAGGGGGTAATGAGCAGTTCTTC
TRBV7-9	-	-	TRBJ2-3	CASSLMGQVLPDTQYF	TGTGCCAGCAGCCTTATGGGGCAGGTACTCCCAGATACGCAGTATTTT
TRBV12-3/TRBV12-4	-	-	TRBJ2-7	CASRWEAGSSYEQYF	TGTGCCAGCAGATGGGAAGCTGGAAGCTCCTACGAGCAGTACTTC
TRBV30	few	TRBD1	TRBJ1-1	CAWSEGFPGGELYTEAFF	TGTGCCTGGAGTGAAGGGTTTCCAGGGGGTGAGTTGTACACTGAAGCTTTCTTT
TRBV7-2	-	-	TRBJ2-1	CASSGPLGSGPSNEQFF	TGTGCCAGCAGCGGCCCCCTCGGCTCGGGCCCGAGTAATGAGCAGTTCTTC
TRBV9	-	-	TRBJ1-5	CASSEGDMNQPQHF	TGTGCCAGCAGCGAGGGGGATATGAATCAGCCCCAGCATTTT
TRBV6-5	few	-	TRBJ1-2	CASSYHAGAYGYTF	TGTGCCAGCAGTTACCACGCTGGGGCTTATGGCTACACCTTC
TRBV30	-	TRBD2	TRBJ2-7	CAWSAGLAGSYEQYF	TGTGCCTGGAGTGCGGGACTAGCGGGATCCTACGAGCAGTACTTC
TRBV29-1	-	-	TRBJ1-1	CSVGSPPGNTEAFF	TGCAGCGTTGGGTCCCCCCCGGGGAACACTGAAGCTTTCTTT
TRBV20-1	-	-	TRBJ1-5	CSAGSPQFGNSNQPQHF	TGCAGTGCTGGGTCTCCCCAATTCGGGAATAGCAATCAGCCCCAGCATTTT
TRBV25-1	once	TRBD2	TRBJ2-7	CASNRLAGEGNEQYF	TGTGCCAGCAATAGACTAGCGGGAGAGGGAAATGAGCAGTACTTC
TRBV12-3/TRBV12-4	few	-	TRBJ2-3	CASSLATTDTQYF	TGTGCCAGCAGTTTAGCCACCACAGATACGCAGTATTTT
TRBV11-2	-	-	TRBJ1-2	CASSEQPFTNYGYTF	TGTGCCAGCAGCGAACAGCCGTTTACTAACTATGGCTACACCTTC
TRBV7-9	few	-	TRBJ1-1	CASSSPPGMNTEAFF	TGTGCCAGCAGCTCCCCCCCGGGAATGAACACTGAAGCTTTCTTT
TRBV12-3/TRBV12-4	-	-	TRBJ1-2	CASSLDNGRVGGYTF	TGTGCCAGCAGTTTAGACAACGGCAGGGTAGGCGGCTACACCTTC
TRBV12-3/TRBV12-4	-	TRBD1	TRBJ1-2	CASSPSTGQDYGYTF	TGTGCCAGCAGTCCTTCGACAGGGCAGGACTATGGCTACACCTTC
TRBV11-1	-	-	TRBJ2-7	CASSLAGLGPESSYNEQYF	TGTGCCAGCAGCTTAGCAGGTCTGGGTCCAGAGAGCTCCTACAATGAGCAGTACTTC
TRBV28	-	-	TRBJ1-2	CASSLSGRVYGYTF	TGTGCCAGCAGTTTATCCGGCAGGGTCTACGGCTACACCTTC
TRBV15	once	-	TRBJ2-1	CATTGIRNEQFF	TGTGCCACCACGGGGATTCGGAATGAGCAGTTCTTC
TRBV11-2	-	TRBD2	TRBJ2-3	CASSLDERGAGTDTQYF	TGTGCCAGCAGCTTAGATGAGCGGGGGGCGGGTACAGATACGCAGTATTTT
TRBV4-2	-	TRBD1	TRBJ2-7	CASSQDLSTGLYEQYF	TGTGCCAGCAGCCAAGACCTCTCGACAGGGTTGTACGAGCAGTACTTC
TRBV11-2	-	TRBD2	TRBJ2-2	CASSTSGSATGELFF	TGTGCCAGCAGCACTAGCGGGAGTGCCACCGGGGAGCTGTTTTTT
TRBV4-3	-	-	TRBJ2-3	CASSEGRRTDTQYF	TGCGCCAGCAGCGAAGGCAGGCGCACAGATACGCAGTATTTT
TRBV2	-	-	TRBJ1-5	CASRPRDGQGPTYQPQHF	TGTGCCAGCAGACCCCGGGACGGCCAGGGGCCTACCTATCAGCCCCAGCATTTT
TRBV6-5	few	-	TRBJ2-2	CASSYSTGNTGELFF	TGTGCCAGCAGTTACTCGACAGGGAACACCGGGGAGCTGTTTTTT
TRBV3-1	few	-	TRBJ2-1	CASSARTLNEQFF	TGTGCCAGCAGCGCCCGGACTCTCAATGAGCAGTTCTTC
TRBV15	-	-	TRBJ1-6	CATSRDTWRAGESLHF	TGTGCCACCAGCAGAGATACGTGGCGGGCCGGGGAATCCCTCCACTTT
TRBV20-1	-	-	TRBJ1-4	CSARSWGLYEKLFF	TGCAGTGCCCGTAGTTGGGGCTTGTATGAAAAACTGTTTTTT
TRBV27	-	-	TRBJ2-3	CASSLSSAADTQYF	TGTGCCAGCAGTTTATCCTCGGCGGCAGATACGCAGTATTTT
TRBV29-1	-	TRBD1	TRBJ1-1	CSVHGTGGSTEAFF	TGCAGCGTTCATGGGACAGGCGGAAGCACTGAAGCTTTCTTT
TRBV20-1	-	TRBD1	TRBJ1-5	CSARNRAGGDQPQHF	TGCAGTGCCCGGAACCGGGCAGGGGGAGATCAGCCCCAGCATTTT
TRBV4-3	-	TRBD1	TRBJ1-1	CASSQLTGGLEAFF	TGCGCCAGCAGCCAGTTGACAGGGGGACTGGAGGCTTTCTTT
TRBV18	many	-	TRBJ2-7	CASSPDSSYEQYF	TGTGCCAGCTCACCCGACAGCTCCTACGAGCAGTACTTC
TRBV15	-	-	TRBJ2-3	CATSFPETGRGDTQYF	TGTGCCACCAGCTTCCCAGAGACGGGGCGGGGAGATACGCAGTATTTT
TRBV4-3	once	-	TRBJ1-5	CASSQDLRGLPNQPQHF	TGCGCCAGCAGCCAAGATCTTAGAGGACTGCCCAATCAGCCCCAGCATTTT